This T cell receptor beta chain comes out of a study of early T cells in non-severe SARS-CoV-2 infection. Study context: Sequencing input comprised bulk RNA from unsorted whole blood; chain pairing was not available.

This clonotype was counted a few times. The antigen remains undetermined. The CDR3 consists of 15 residues. CDR1 SGHRS and CDR2 YFSETQ come from the germline V gene. J was trimmed by 3 bases and V by 0 bases; bases with no gene match: 2. Overall study findings and caveats: There was a bias toward anti-spike CD8 responses in VDJdb matching, which missed private and CD4 specificities.

Molecules of cDNA were individually given unique molecular identifiers that were attached to them. TCRdb used MiXCR to reprocess the 5' RACE reads, holding one entry per CDR3 protein. Of about 90,000 distinct CDR3 sequences listed, more than 10% are singletons. The sequencing here drew on whole blood, taken at baseline. The clonotype comes from an adult who was a healthcare worker with PCR-confirmed SARS-CoV-2 infection or an uninfected control (not recorded which). The V gene is TRBV5-1, the J gene TRBJ2-5; 10 bases fit TRBD1. In nucleotides, the CDR3 is TGCGCCAGCAGCTTGGGACAGGGGGCAGAAGAGACCCAGTACTTC. Translated, it gives CASSLGQGAEETQYF.